This TCR beta chain derives from a study of T-cell memory formation after mild COVID-19. About this clonotype itself: What it binds is unknown.

Overall study results and limits: Of the contracting clones, CD4+ ones lay mainly in CM and EM, and CD8+ ones in EMRA. The pre-infection memory compartment contained some responding clones, suggesting cross-reactive memory joined.

After 5'RACE with constant-segment primers, TCR alpha and TCR beta cDNA libraries carrying sample barcodes and UMIs were obtained. TCRdb called the 5' RACE reads again in MiXCR, with one record for every CDR3 protein. The sample holds about 440,000 distinct CDR3 sequences, 20% seen once. Sequenced sample: PBMCs or a T cell subset sorted from them (not recorded which). This sequence was found in an adult woman who had mild COVID-19 (a few samples of this study predate the infection). Cell type and time point are not known.

The CDR3 DNA is TGTGCCAGCAGCCAAGAGTGGAGGGAAAGGGAGTACGAGCAGTACTTC. Amino acid sequence: CASSQEWREREYEQYF. V and J are TRBV3-1 and TRBJ2-7; the D gene is possibly TRBD2 (6 bases). The CDR3 loop spans 16 amino acids. Germline lookup yields CDR1 LGHDT and CDR2 YNNKEL (reference sequence). Between the trimmed V and J ends, which lost 0 bases and 4 bases, there was a span of 16 bases.